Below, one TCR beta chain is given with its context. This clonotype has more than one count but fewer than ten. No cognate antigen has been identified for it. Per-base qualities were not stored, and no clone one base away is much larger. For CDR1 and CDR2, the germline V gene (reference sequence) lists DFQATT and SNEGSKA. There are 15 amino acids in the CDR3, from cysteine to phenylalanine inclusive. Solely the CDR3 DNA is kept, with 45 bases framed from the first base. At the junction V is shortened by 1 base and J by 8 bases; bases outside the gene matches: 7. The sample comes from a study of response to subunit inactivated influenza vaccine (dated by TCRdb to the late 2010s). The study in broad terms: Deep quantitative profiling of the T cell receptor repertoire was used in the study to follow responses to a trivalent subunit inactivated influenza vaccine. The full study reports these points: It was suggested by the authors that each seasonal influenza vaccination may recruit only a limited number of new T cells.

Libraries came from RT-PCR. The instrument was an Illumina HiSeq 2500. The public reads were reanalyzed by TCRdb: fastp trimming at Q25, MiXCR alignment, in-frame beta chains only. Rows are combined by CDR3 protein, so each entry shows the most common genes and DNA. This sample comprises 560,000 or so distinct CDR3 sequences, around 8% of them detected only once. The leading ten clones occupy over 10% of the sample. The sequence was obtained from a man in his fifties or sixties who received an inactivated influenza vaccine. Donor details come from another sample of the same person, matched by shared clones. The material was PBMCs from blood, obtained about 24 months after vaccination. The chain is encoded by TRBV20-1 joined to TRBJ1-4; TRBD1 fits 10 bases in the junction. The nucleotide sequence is TGCAGTGCTAGAGCGAGGGACAGGGGAGTCGAAAAACTGTTTTTT. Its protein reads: CSARARDRGVEKLFF.